The present TCR beta chain was sequenced within a study of T-cell reconstitution after alpha-beta-depleted transplantation in children. TCRbeta library preparation incorporated unique molecular identifiers. TCRdb redid the calling of the PCR reads with MiXCR, one entry per CDR3 protein. Of fewer than 25,000 distinct CDR3 sequences in the sample, roughly a tenth were seen once. The CDR3 sequence is 16 residues long. Trimming took 2 bases from V and 3 from J; bases not matched to a gene: 8. Germline lookup yields CDR1 SGHTA and CDR2 FQGNSA. This clonotype showed up many times. This chain connects TRBV7-2 to TRBJ2-5; 8 bases are a match to TRBD2. The TCR was taken from a human donor who donated a stem cell graft to a child with chronic granulomatous disease. This specimen was PBMCs from the stem cell graft donor, taken from the stem cell graft. This CDR3 is CASSLTGGGPEETQYF. CDR3 nucleotides: TGTGCCAGCAGCTTAACCGGGGGGGGGCCGGAAGAGACCCAGTACTTC.